The present T cell receptor (beta chain) was sequenced within a study of control samples from healthy donors and cancer patients. Some clones are missing from TCRdb's copy, which holds only in-frame ones; the method was immunoSEQ multiplex PCR. The sample has about 110,000 clones, 82% seen once. The CDR3 runs 15 residues. Unmatched junction bases numbered 7, after V lost 5 bases and J lost 1 base. Germline loops: CDR1 MNHEY, CDR2 SVGEGT. The chain recombines TRBV6-2 or TRBV6-3 with TRBJ2-7, with 8 bases lining up with TRBD2. The receptor comes from a man aged 18 to 30 in good health. Sequencing used blood. CDR3 DNA: TGTGCCAGCAGTCGTCTAGCGGGCCCTTCCTACGAGCAGTACTTC. It translates to CASSRLAGPSYEQYF.